The clone carrying this T cell receptor beta chain occurred many times. This specimen comes from a study of T cells in Graves' hyperthyroidism and ophthalmopathy. About the research overall: Peripheral blood was secured at the point of initial diagnosis, before any treatment.

TCR beta CDR3 sequences were amplified from RNA transcripts. The HTBI set primed first-round TCR CDR3 RT-PCR. Each CDR3 protein gets one entry after TCRdb re-called the multiplex PCR reads with MiXCR. This sample carries some 690,000 distinct CDR3 sequences, about 18% of them seen once, and the ten largest clones take 15% to 19%. From germline, CDR1 is SQVTM and CDR2 ANQGSEA. With 3 bases removed from V and 0 bases from J, the gap between germline ends came to 12 bases. The CDR3 is 14 residues long. Graves' hyperthyroidism showing no ophthalmopathy progression within 18 months was considered stable. The hyperthyroidism patients had all been newly diagnosed, and their disease duration was under 2 months. Their ages ranged from 18 to 65 years. Orbital computed tomography and thyroid ultrasound, together with serum TRAb and thyroxine and clinical symptoms, were used for diagnoses.

The TCR sequence derives from a man in his fifties or sixties with Graves' hyperthyroidism. What was sequenced was blood. This rearrangement joins TRBV29-1 to TRBJ2-7; no clear D. The DNA for the CDR3 is TGCAGCGTTGATAAGGGAACAAGCTCCTACGAGCAGTACTTC. This sequence encodes CSVDKGTSSYEQYF.